Listed below are T cell receptor beta chains from one sample, sequenced in a study of blood T cells in healthy people across ages. TCRdb re-derived calls from the 5' RACE reads in MiXCR, one entry per CDR3 protein. The sample records hundreds of thousands of distinct CDR3 sequences, roughly 20% being singletons. The sequencing sample was made of blood. The origin of the receptors is a man between 65 and 85 years old in good health. Both conserved end residues are part of each CDR3. The order of the fields is clone size, CDR3 length, D gene, V gene, J gene, CDR3 protein, CDR3 DNA. D genes are given only for firm matches. Expanded clones are given a class, and other clones once, few, many or no size at all.

clone_size: NA; cdr3_length: 17; d_call: TRBD2; v_call: TRBV4-3; j_call: TRBJ2-1; cdr3_aa: CASSQEAGGSSYNEQFF; cdr3_nt: TGCGCCAGCAGCCAAGAGGCGGGAGGGAGCTCCTACAATGAGCAGTTCTTC
clone_size: few; cdr3_length: 14; d_call: NA; v_call: TRBV11-2; j_call: TRBJ2-1; cdr3_aa: CASSLYLTNNEQFF; cdr3_nt: TGTGCCAGCAGCTTATACTTAACCAACAATGAGCAGTTCTTC
clone_size: NA; cdr3_length: 13; d_call: TRBD1; v_call: TRBV4-1; j_call: TRBJ2-7; cdr3_aa: CASRQTGAYEQYF; cdr3_nt: TGCGCCAGCAGACAGACAGGGGCCTACGAGCAGTACTTC
clone_size: NA; cdr3_length: 14; d_call: TRBD2; v_call: TRBV4-2; j_call: TRBJ2-1; cdr3_aa: CDSSQGTSGIGQFF; cdr3_nt: TGTGACAGCAGCCAAGGAACTAGCGGGATAGGGCAGTTCTTC
clone_size: NA; cdr3_length: 16; d_call: TRBD1; v_call: TRBV6-1; j_call: TRBJ2-5; cdr3_aa: CASSQDRGQGWETQYF; cdr3_nt: TGTGCCAGCAGTCAAGATCGCGGACAGGGTTGGGAGACCCAGTACTTC
clone_size: NA; cdr3_length: 14; d_call: NA; v_call: TRBV6-6; j_call: TRBJ2-7; cdr3_aa: CASRAGFSSYEQYF; cdr3_nt: TGTGCCAGCAGGGCAGGGTTTAGCTCCTACGAGCAGTACTTC
clone_size: few; cdr3_length: 13; d_call: NA; v_call: TRBV28; j_call: TRBJ2-4; cdr3_aa: CASARGRGNIQYF; cdr3_nt: TGTGCCAGCGCCCGGGGGAGAGGGAACATTCAGTACTTC
clone_size: few; cdr3_length: 18; d_call: TRBD2; v_call: TRBV9; j_call: TRBJ2-7; cdr3_aa: CASSVATYTSGSPVEQYF; cdr3_nt: TGTGCCAGCAGCGTAGCCACCTATACTAGCGGGAGTCCCGTCGAGCAGTACTTC
clone_size: NA; cdr3_length: 16; d_call: NA; v_call: TRBV6-2/TRBV6-3; j_call: TRBJ1-4; cdr3_aa: CASRRTVLTKNEKLFF; cdr3_nt: TGTGCCAGCAGGAGGACAGTCCTGACCAAGAATGAAAAACTGTTTTTT
clone_size: few; cdr3_length: 17; d_call: TRBD2; v_call: TRBV4-3; j_call: TRBJ2-2; cdr3_aa: CASSQETSGVWAGELFF; cdr3_nt: TGCGCCAGCAGCCAAGAAACTAGCGGAGTGTGGGCCGGGGAGCTGTTTTTT
clone_size: few; cdr3_length: 14; d_call: NA; v_call: TRBV12-3/TRBV12-4; j_call: TRBJ2-5; cdr3_aa: CASSRHGGQETQYF; cdr3_nt: TGTGCCAGCAGTCGCCATGGGGGACAAGAGACCCAGTACTTC
clone_size: NA; cdr3_length: 14; d_call: TRBD1; v_call: TRBV12-3/TRBV12-4; j_call: TRBJ1-5; cdr3_aa: CASSPGTGRQPLHF; cdr3_nt: TGTGCCAGCAGTCCCGGGACAGGGAGGCAGCCCCTGCATTTT
clone_size: NA; cdr3_length: 13; d_call: NA; v_call: TRBV9; j_call: TRBJ2-1; cdr3_aa: CASQGRAGNEQFF; cdr3_nt: TGTGCCAGCCAGGGGAGGGCCGGCAATGAGCAGTTCTTC